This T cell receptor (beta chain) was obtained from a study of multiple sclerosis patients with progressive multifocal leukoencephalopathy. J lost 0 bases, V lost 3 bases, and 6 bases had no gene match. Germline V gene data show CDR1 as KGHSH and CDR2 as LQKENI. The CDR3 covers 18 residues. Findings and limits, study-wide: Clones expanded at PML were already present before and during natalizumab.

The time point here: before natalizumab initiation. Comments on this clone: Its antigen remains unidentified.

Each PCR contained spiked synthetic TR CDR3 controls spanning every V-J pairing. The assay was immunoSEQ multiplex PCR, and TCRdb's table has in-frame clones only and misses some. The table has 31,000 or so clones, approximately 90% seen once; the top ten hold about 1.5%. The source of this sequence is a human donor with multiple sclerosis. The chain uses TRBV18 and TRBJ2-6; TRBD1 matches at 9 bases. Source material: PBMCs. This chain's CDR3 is CASSPPGQGPSGANVLTF. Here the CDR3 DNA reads TGTGCCAGCTCACCGCCGGGACAGGGCCCCTCTGGGGCCAACGTCCTGACTTTC.